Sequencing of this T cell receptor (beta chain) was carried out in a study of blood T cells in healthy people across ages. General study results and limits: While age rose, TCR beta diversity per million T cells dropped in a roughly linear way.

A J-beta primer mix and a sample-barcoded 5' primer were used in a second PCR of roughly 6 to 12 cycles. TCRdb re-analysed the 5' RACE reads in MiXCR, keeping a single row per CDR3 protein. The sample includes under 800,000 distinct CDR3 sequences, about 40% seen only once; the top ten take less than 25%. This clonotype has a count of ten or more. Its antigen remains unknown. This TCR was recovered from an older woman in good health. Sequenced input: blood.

CDR3 protein: CSAFPPSSGSNEQYF. CDR3 nucleotides: TGCAGTGCTTTTCCCCCATCTAGCGGGAGTAACGAGCAGTACTTC. This chain joins TRBV20-1 and TRBJ2-7; 10 nucleotides align to TRBD2. The V and J ends lost 5 bases and 5 bases, in that order; junction bases with no gene match: 12. The CDR3 contains 15 residues. Germline values: CDR1 DFQATT, CDR2 SNEGSKA (reference sequence).